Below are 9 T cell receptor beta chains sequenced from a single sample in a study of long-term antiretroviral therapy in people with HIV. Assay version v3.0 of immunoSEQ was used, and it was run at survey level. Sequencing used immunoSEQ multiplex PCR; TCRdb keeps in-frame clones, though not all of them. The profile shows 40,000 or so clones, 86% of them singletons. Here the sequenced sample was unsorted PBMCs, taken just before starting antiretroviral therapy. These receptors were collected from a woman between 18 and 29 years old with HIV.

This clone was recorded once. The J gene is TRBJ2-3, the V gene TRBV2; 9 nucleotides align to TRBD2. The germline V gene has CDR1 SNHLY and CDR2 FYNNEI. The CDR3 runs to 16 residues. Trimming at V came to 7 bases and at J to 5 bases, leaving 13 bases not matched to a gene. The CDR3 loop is CASIQREASGIDTQYF. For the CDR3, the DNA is TGTGCCAGCATCCAACGAGAGGCTAGCGGGATAGATACGCAGTATTTT.

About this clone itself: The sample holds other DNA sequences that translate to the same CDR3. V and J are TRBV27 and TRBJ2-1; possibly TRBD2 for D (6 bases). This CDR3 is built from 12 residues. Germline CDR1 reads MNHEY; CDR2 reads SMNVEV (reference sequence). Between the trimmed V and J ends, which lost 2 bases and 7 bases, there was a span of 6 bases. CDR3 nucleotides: TGTGCCAGCAGTTTAGGGGGGAATGAGCAGTTCTTC. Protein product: CASSLGGNEQFF.

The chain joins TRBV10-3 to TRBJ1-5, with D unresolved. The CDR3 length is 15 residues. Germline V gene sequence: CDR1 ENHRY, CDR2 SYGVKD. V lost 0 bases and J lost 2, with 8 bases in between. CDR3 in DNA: TGTGCCATCAGTGAGTCGTTAGAGCGCAATCAGCCCCAGCATTTT. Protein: CAISESLERNQPQHF.

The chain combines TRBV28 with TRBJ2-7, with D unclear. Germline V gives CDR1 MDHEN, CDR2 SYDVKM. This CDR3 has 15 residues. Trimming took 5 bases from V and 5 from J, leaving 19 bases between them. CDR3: CASSPPGVAAHEQYF. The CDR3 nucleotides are TGTGCCAGCAGTCCCCCAGGAGTCGCCGCCCACGAGCAGTACTTC.

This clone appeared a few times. DNA of the CDR3: TGTGCCAGCAGGAGCGGGGATCCCTACGAGCAGTACTTC. Translation gives CASRSGDPYEQYF. The V call is TRBV7-9, the J call TRBJ2-7, with 7 bases aligning to TRBD2. Per the germline V gene, CDR1 is SEHNR and CDR2 is FQNEAQ (reference sequence). The CDR3 covers 13 residues. Losses at the gene ends were 6 bases for V and 2 bases for J; bases not matched to a gene: 4.

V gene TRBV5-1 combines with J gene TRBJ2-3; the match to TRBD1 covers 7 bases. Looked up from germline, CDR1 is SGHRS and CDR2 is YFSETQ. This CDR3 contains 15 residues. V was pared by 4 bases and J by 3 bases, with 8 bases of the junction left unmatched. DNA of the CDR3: TGCGCCAGCAGCCCCGAGGGGGCAAGAACAGATACGCAGTATTTT. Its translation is CASSPEGARTDTQYF. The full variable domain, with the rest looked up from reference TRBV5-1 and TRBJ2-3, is KAGVTQTPRYLIKTRGQQVTLSCSPISGHRSVSWYQQTPGQGLQFLFEYFSETQRNKGNFPGRFSGRQFSNSRSEMNVSTLELGDSALYLCASSPEGARTDTQYFGPGTRLTVL.

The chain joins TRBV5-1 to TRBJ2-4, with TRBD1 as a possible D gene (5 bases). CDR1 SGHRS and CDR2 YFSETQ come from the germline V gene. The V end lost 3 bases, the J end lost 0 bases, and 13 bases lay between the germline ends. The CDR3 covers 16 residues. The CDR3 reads CASSYPQVGAKNIQYF. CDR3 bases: TGCGCCAGCAGCTATCCACAGGTTGGAGCCAAAAACATTCAGTACTTC.

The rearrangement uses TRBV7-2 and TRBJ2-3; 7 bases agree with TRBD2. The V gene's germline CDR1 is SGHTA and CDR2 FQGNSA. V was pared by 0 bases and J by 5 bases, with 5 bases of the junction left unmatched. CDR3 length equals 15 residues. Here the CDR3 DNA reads TGTGCCAGCAGCTTAGCAGGCGGGAGTGGAGATACGCAGTATTTT. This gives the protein CASSLAGGSGDTQYF.

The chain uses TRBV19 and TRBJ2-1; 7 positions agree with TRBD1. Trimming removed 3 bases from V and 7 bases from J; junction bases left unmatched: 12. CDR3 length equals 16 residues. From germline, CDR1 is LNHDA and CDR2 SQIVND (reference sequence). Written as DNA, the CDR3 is TGTGCCAGTAGTATGGGGCAGGGGGTCCCACCGAATGAGCAGTTCTTC. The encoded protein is CASSMGQGVPPNEQFF.